The 9 T cell receptor beta chains below were found in one sample sequenced in a study of cytomegalovirus exposure and HLA in healthy donors. Primers for the PCR totalled 60 Vbeta and 13 Jbeta. TCRdb's table, derived via immunoSEQ multiplex PCR, lists solely in-frame clones and lacks some. The table includes about 60,000 clones, around 80% detected once. Sequenced material: PBMCs. These TCRs come from a woman in her twenties or thirties in good health and CMV-seronegative.

This clone was observed a handful of times. The chain has TRBV27 and TRBJ2-7; D call uncertain. This CDR3 comprises 14 residues. The V end was cut by 6 bases, the J end by 0 bases, with 12 bases between. CDR1 is MNHEY, CDR2 SMNVEV, per germline (reference sequence). The CDR3 coding sequence is TGTGCCAGCAGCCCCGCTGGCAGCTCCTACGAGCAGTACTTC. The encoded protein is CASSPAGSSYEQYF.

This clone has more than one count but fewer than ten. The chain carries TRBV15 and TRBJ1-6, with a tentative D call TRBD1 (6 bases). V was shortened by 0 bases and J by 7 bases, with 10 bases between the two germline ends. The germline gives CDR1 LNHNV, CDR2 YYDKDF (reference sequence). This CDR3 has 15 residues. Here the CDR3 DNA reads TGTGCCACCAGCAGAGACAGGGGACGAAATTCACCCCTCCACTTT. Encoded protein: CATSRDRGRNSPLHF.

The rearrangement links TRBV6-5 to TRBJ2-7; 9 bases are shared with TRBD1. V lost 6 bases and J lost 1; bases outside the gene matches: 7. The CDR3 runs to 15 residues. Germline loops: CDR1 MNHEY, CDR2 SVGAGI. The DNA for the CDR3 is TGTGCCAGCAGCCTACAGGGGGCGAAATCCTACGAGCAGTACTTC. Translated: CASSLQGAKSYEQYF.

J is TRBJ2-5 and V is TRBV5-6; D is unclear. V was shortened by 5 bases and J by 5 bases, with 7 bases between the two germline ends. The CDR3 covers 11 residues. Germline-derived CDR1 and CDR2 are SGHDT and YYEEEE. The CDR3 reads CASRLRETQYF. The CDR3 DNA reads as TGTGCCAGCAGGTTGCGGGAGACCCAGTACTTC.

This chain uses TRBV30 with TRBJ1-2, with TRBD1 matching 11 bases. The CDR3 consists of 15 residues. Germline trimming cut 5 bases from V and 6 bases from J; bases unmatched to any gene: 11. Germline CDR1 GTSNPN, CDR2 SVGIG (reference sequence). The CDR3 region is CAWAPRDRGINGYTF. The DNA of the CDR3 is TGTGCCTGGGCCCCAAGGGACAGGGGGATCAATGGCTACACCTTC. The entire variable domain, with the rest obtained from reference TRBV30 and TRBJ1-2, is as follows: SQTIHQWPATLVQPVGSPLSLECTVEGTSNPNLYWYRQAAGRGLQLLFYSVGIGQISSEVPQNLSASRPQDRQFILSSKKLLLSDSGFYLCAWAPRDRGINGYTFGSGTRLTVV.

The J gene is TRBJ1-1, the V gene TRBV5-1, with TRBD1 identical over 8 bases. V shed 4 bases and J 7 bases; nucleotides not matched to a gene: 3. The CDR3 runs to 12 residues. CDR1 and CDR2 (germline): SGHRS, YFSETQ. The CDR3 DNA reads as TGCGCCAGCAGCATCGGGACAGGTGAAGCTTTCTTT. Translation: CASSIGTGEAFF.

The J gene is TRBJ2-1, the V gene TRBV4-1, with TRBD2 matching 9 bases. The trim removed 1 base at V and 4 bases at J, leaving 5 bases unmatched. Germline V gene sequence: CDR1 MGHRA, CDR2 YSYEKL. This CDR3 comprises 16 residues. The CDR3 sequence: CASSQVGAGGYNEQFF. As DNA, the CDR3 is TGCGCCAGCAGCCAAGTAGGAGCGGGGGGTTACAATGAGCAGTTCTTC.

J is TRBJ2-7 and V is TRBV7-8; no reliable D call. The ends were cut back, 1 base at V and 6 bases at J, with 7 bases in the middle. The V gene's germline CDR1 is SGHVS and CDR2 FQNEAQ. The CDR3 extends over 12 amino acids. The CDR3 region is CASSLDAVEQYF. In DNA form, the CDR3 reads TGTGCCAGCAGCTTAGACGCGGTCGAGCAGTACTTC. Using reference TRBV7-8 and TRBJ2-7 for the parts outside the CDR3, the full variable domain is GAGVSQSPRYKVAKRGQDVALRCDPISGHVSLFWYQQALGQGPEFLTYFQNEAQLDKSGLPSDRFFAERPEGSVSTLKIQRTQQEDSAVYLCASSLDAVEQYFGPGTRLTVT.

The chain links TRBV9 to TRBJ2-2, with 7 bases aligning to TRBD2. The CDR3 extends over 15 amino acids. Unmatched junction bases numbered 6, after V lost 4 bases and J lost 3 bases. The V gene's germline CDR1 is SGDLS and CDR2 YYNGEE. The CDR3 is CASSISAGDTGELFF. CDR3 nucleotides: TGTGCCAGCAGCATTTCGGCGGGGGACACCGGGGAGCTGTTTTTT.